This T cell receptor (beta chain) originates from a study of cytomegalovirus exposure and HLA in healthy donors (dated by TCRdb to 2017 to 2019). With regard to the full study: An earlier analysis of more than 550 of the donors reported 276 Gb of sequence data and roughly 120 million unique TCR beta sequences obtained from approximately 180 million T cells. An early release covering roughly 640 HLA-typed donors comprised approximately 290 gigabases of sequencing data and 85 million to 100 million unique TCR sequences. Of the 300 to 450 genotyped donors, approximately 80% fell in the genetic ancestry cluster associated with self-reported Caucasian donors. The study was designed to test whether signatures of past pathogen exposure could be identified by cataloging public T cell receptors. The study profiled the T cell repertoires of under 700 subjects by immunosequencing and related them to cytomegalovirus serostatus. In addition to the first cohort of 666 subjects, a separate validation cohort of 120 different subjects was used. The study combined high-throughput TCR immunosequencing, statistical association of individual TCRs with disease status, and machine learning to predict cytomegalovirus infection status. To study patterns of TCR occurrence, a later analysis re-analyzed previously published TCR beta repertoires from 666 donors and added high-resolution HLA genotyping. In the later analysis, no new phenotypic data were used to find candidate immune exposures; instead, reliance was placed on TCR beta sequences and their occurrence across donors. In an earlier analysis of 587 of the donors, high-throughput TCR beta sequencing was used to judge whether each TCR beta V gene segment behaved as functional or pseudogenic. Donor age, sex, ethnicity and CMV serostatus were compiled together with the repertoire data. A later genetic analysis took genome-wide SNP genotypes for about three fifths of the 666 donors and used that subset as a discovery cohort. Every discovery cohort repertoire had been produced on one sequencing platform. Both class I and class II loci were covered by HLA typing, at four-digit resolution. Typing coverage differed by locus: A, B, C, DRB1 and DQB1 were typed in about 629-640 donors, DQA1 in 522, DPA1 in 600 to 610, and DPB1 in 472. Because of strong linkage in the cohort, roughly five DR-DQ haplotypes were treated as single units for association and clustering. Among several hundred genotyped donors of the cohort, an average of around 240,000 unique TCR beta nucleotide sequences was sequenced per donor, of which about 20% were non-productive.

Broad study findings and their caveats: Linkage disequilibrium might explain the correlated functional status among segregating V segments, but an unknown experimental factor could not be excluded. Several of the top co-occurrence clusters appeared to be linked to parvovirus B19, influenza, CMV and Epstein-Barr virus, according to a later analysis. CMV serostatus was the only immune exposure information available for the cohort. Because HLA typing was missing for some donors at each locus, association tests included only the typed subset. A later analysis found that TCR association rates varied across HLA loci, with DRB1 alleles showing the most associated TCRs and HLA-C alleles the fewest. A cluster of highly shared sequence variants was judged likely to represent a technical artifact of the sequencing pipeline. In an earlier analysis of 587 of the donors, most TCR beta V segments appeared in productive rearrangements about 90% or about 30% of the time, broadly matching IMGT annotations. Because the 87-base-pair reads could not distinguish some IMGT-functional V segments, including TRBV6-2 and TRBV6-3, those segments were excluded. In vitro tests confirmed that a few of the cytomegalovirus-associated TCR beta chains recognize cytomegalovirus antigens. Compared with equally common non-associated chains, HLA-associated TCR beta chains in a later analysis were more clonally expanded and had lower generation probabilities. According to a later genetic analysis, donors in an Asian-associated ancestry cluster had fewer N-insertions in productive TCRs than the approximately 690-donor mean. Assigning TCR associations to individual alleles was difficult when HLA alleles, especially DR and DQ, strongly co-occurred. The classifier was reported to diagnose cytomegalovirus status with high specificity and sensitivity in both the original and validation cohorts. The earlier analysis of a few hundred of the donors excluded 15 to 20 rarely observed V segments, including chromosome 9 orphons, because counts were too low. In the study, around 150 TCR beta chains were listed as associated with cytomegalovirus. In this cohort, only TCR beta chains were sequenced, and detectable features were limited by the absence of alpha or paired-chain data. A later genetic analysis associated a missense DCLRE1C variant with V-gene and J-gene trimming of TCR beta chains, and an independent cohort replicated the association. Roughly uniform sequencing depth across donors was assumed in presence/absence analyses, although this assumption may not hold. A further reported finding was that TCR beta sequences accurately predicted the HLA-A and HLA-B alleles for most subjects in the first cohort. Specific HLA alleles were associated with 16,951 TCR beta sequences at a false discovery rate of 0.05 in a later analysis. A later analysis found that most CMV-associated TCR beta chains appeared HLA-restricted, with HLA associations seemingly driven largely by CMV exposure. Most TCR sequences were observed very rarely across donors, whereas some public TCRs were present in many individuals. The authors suggested that the approach could potentially be generalized to other disease states and immunological phenotypes.

This clone has just one count. This clone's antigen is unknown. Per-nucleotide qualities are absent, and no much larger clonotype sits a single base away. The cohort consisted of 666 healthy bone marrow donors. At the time of sampling, all cohort members were nominally healthy, though unrecorded immune exposures were likely present. The donor was CMV seronegative and belonged to the group of over 350 seronegative cohort members. Every donor gave a peripheral blood sample, and the peripheral blood mononuclear cells from that sample were used for TCR beta sequencing. Genomic DNA was extracted from the blood cell samples with the Qiagen DNeasy Blood Extraction Kit. Receptor amplification or capture employed the immunoSEQ multiplex PCR assay. For the multiplex PCR, a mixture combining 60 forward primers for TCR Vbeta segments and 13 reverse primers for TCR Jbeta segments was used. Amplification of the CDR3 region of rearranged TCR beta genes was performed with a multiplex PCR assay on genomic DNA. Amplified TCR beta libraries were sequenced as 87-base-pair reads on the Illumina HiSeq System. On the authors' methods: In a later analysis, roughly 80 million unique TCR beta chains were counted across the 500 to 850 repertoires, and some 10 million of these chains were shared by at least two donors. To remove PCR and sequencing errors, raw reads were error-corrected and collapsed into unique sequences using a nearest-neighbor algorithm that merged closely related sequences. V, D and J gene segments were assigned by aligning CDR3 sequences to IMGT reference sequences. For a sequence to be retained, at least a six-nucleotide match to both a V gene segment and a J gene segment was required. Rearrangements were called productive when the CDR3 lacked stop codons and stayed in frame with V and J; all others were non-productive. CDR3 was defined by IMGT convention, running from the second conserved V-encoded cysteine to the conserved J-encoded phenylalanine. The earlier analysis of 450 to 750 of the donors excluded any sequence lacking an unambiguous match to a single V gene segment. In an earlier analysis of roughly 600 of the donors, a V segment was called functional when productive rearrangements were above 56.7%, and segregating when the standard deviation between donors exceeded 5%. A statistical classification framework was built for diagnosing cytomegalovirus status from the catalog of TCR beta chain sequences. A later analysis assigned V and J genes by comparing TCR nucleotide sequences with IMGT/GENE-DB human TR gene sequences. Using the TCRdist pipeline, a later analysis assigned CDR3 sequences along with most-parsimonious VDJ recombination scenarios. In a later analysis, each TCR beta chain was defined by its CDR3 amino acid sequence together with its V-gene family, and reads without a unique V-gene family were excluded. In a later analysis, several hundred highly shared, low-generation-probability nucleotide sequences were removed to address suspected cross-contamination and a sequencing artifact. In a later analysis, a clonal expansion index for each public chain was calculated from normalized within-repertoire ranks of inferred template counts. In a later analysis, generation probabilities were computed with a VDJ recombination model fitted to out-of-frame rearrangements, and the resulting probabilities were checked against IGoR. Hypergeometric tests were used in a later analysis to score TCR-TCR, TCR-HLA and TCR-CMV co-occurrence, with a repertoire-size bias correction applied to the TCR pairs. To estimate false discovery rates, a later analysis permuted the HLA or CMV assignments 20 times. In a later analysis, co-occurring TCRs were grouped using DBSCAN, with TCRdist sequence similarity added in when clustering inside HLA-allele-positive subsets. For co-occurrence clustering, repertoires with fewer than 30,000 or more than 120,000 public chains were excluded, along with 5 or 6 repertoires with anomalous nucleotide sharing. This is the immuneACCESS table as TCRdb keeps it, with only in-frame sequences that have V and J called. A part of the clones is gone; compared with another copy, unresolved V genes explain less than half, and the rest is unexplained. V and J calls and clone size come straight from that table; D and trimming were deduced from the DNA. The sample includes 180,000 or so clones, with 82% observed a single time. Around 1.5% of the sample is held by the ten biggest clonotypes.

The CDR3 contains 15 residues, cysteine and phenylalanine counted. Only the CDR3 part of the read is kept: 45 bases, read in frame from the first base. Taken from the germline V gene, the CDR1 and CDR2 loops are MRHNA and SNTAGT. The trim is 6 bases for V and 3 bases for J, with a gap of 16 bases between the germline ends. The sequence is built from TRBV6-4 and TRBJ2-3; the D gene is perhaps TRBD1, from 6 matching bases. The TCR comes from a male donor in good health and CMV-seronegative. Specimen: PBMCs. The DNA reads TGTGCCAGCAGCAATACAGGGATCGGTACAGATACGCAGTATTTT. It specifies CASSNTGIGTDTQYF.